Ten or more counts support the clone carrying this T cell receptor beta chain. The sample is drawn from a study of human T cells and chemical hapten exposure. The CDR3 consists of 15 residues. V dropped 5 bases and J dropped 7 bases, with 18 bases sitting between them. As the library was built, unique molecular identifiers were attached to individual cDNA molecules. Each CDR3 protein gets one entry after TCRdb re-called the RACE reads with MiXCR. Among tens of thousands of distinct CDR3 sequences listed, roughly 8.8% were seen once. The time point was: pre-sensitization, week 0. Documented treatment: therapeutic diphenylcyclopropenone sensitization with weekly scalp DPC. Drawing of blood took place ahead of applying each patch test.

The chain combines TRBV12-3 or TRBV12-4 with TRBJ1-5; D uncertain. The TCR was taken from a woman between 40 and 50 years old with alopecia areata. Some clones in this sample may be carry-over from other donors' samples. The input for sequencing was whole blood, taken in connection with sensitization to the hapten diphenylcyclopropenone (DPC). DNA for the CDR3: TGTGCCAGCAGTCTCCGACGGGATATATGGCAGCCCCAGCATTTT. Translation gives CASSLRRDIWQPQHF.